The TCR beta chain described here comes from a study of cytomegalovirus exposure and HLA in healthy donors. Both 60 Vbeta primers and 13 Jbeta primers went into the PCR. The data were produced by immunoSEQ multiplex PCR, yet TCRdb's version contains in-frame clones alone and is incomplete. This sample has around 190,000 clones, with approximately 84% found just once. Every donor was a healthy person donating bone marrow. The study's findings and limits: In most subjects, TCR beta sequences reportedly gave accurate predictions of HLA-A and HLA-B alleles. When a later analysis compared HLA-associated TCR beta chains with equally common others, the HLA-associated chains turned out to be more clonally expanded and to have lower generation probabilities.

CDR1 and CDR2 (germline): MNHNS, SASEGT. This CDR3 contains 13 residues. The count of this clone is one. Its cognate antigen is unknown. The TCR comes from a female donor in good health and CMV-seronegative. The V gene is TRBV6-1, the J gene TRBJ2-5; 7 positions agree with TRBD1. The DNA end is more similar to TRBJ2-7, so the J call may be wrong. The material sequenced was PBMCs. CDR3 sequence: CASSGTVSYEQYF. The CDR3 DNA sequence: TGTGCCAGCTCCGGGACAGTCTCCTACGAGCAGTACTTC.